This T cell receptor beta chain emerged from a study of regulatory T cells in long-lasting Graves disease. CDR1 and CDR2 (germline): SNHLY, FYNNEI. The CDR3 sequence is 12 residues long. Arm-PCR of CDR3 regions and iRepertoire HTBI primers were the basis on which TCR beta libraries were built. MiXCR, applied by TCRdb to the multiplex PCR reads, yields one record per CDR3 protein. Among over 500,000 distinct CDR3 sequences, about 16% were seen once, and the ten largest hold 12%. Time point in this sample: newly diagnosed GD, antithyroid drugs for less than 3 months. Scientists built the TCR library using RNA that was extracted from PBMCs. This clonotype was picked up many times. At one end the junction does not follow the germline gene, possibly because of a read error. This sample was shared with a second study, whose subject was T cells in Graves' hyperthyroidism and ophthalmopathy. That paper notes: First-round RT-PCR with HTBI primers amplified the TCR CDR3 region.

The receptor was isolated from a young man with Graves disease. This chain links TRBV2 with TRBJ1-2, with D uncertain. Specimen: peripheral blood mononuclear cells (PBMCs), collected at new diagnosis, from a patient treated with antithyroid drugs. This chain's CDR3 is CASSEGEQPLHF. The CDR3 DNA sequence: TGTGCCAGCAGTGAAGGGGAGCAGCCGCTACACTTC. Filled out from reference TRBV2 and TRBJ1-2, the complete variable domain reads EPEVTQTPSHQVTQMGQEVILRCVPISNHLYFYWYRQILGQKVEFLVSFYNNEISEKSEIFDDQFSVERPDGSNFTLKIRSTKLEDSAMYFCASSEGEQPLHFGSGTRLTVV.